The rows below give T cell receptor beta chains drawn from one sample of a study of cytomegalovirus exposure and HLA in healthy donors. Repertoires were generated with immunoSEQ multiplex PCR, while TCRdb's copy carries only in-frame clones and drops some. The profile shows around 140,000 clones, around 90% of them singletons. The sequenced sample was PBMCs. The receptors were sampled from a man younger than 35 in good health and CMV-seropositive. Both conserved end residues are part of each CDR3. The order of the fields is V gene, clone size, J gene, D gene, CDR3 DNA, CDR3 protein. A D gene is named only where the DNA matches it firmly. A clone size is listed for some rows: how often the clone was seen (once, few, many), or a class if it is expanded.

V: TRBV11-2
size: NA
J: TRBJ2-7
D: TRBD2
DNA: TGTGCCAGCAGCTTAGAAGCTAGCGGCTCATACGAGCAGTACTTC
CDR3: CASSLEASGSYEQYF

V: TRBV30
size: few
J: TRBJ2-3
D: NA
DNA: TGTGCCTGGAGTGGCACAATTTGGGGGGAGCGGGGCACAGATACGCAGTATTTT
CDR3: CAWSGTIWGERGTDTQYF

V: TRBV7-9
size: once
J: TRBJ1-2
D: TRBD1
DNA: TGTGCCAGCAGCTTAGCGCTTTCGGGACAGGGGGTTGGTGGCTACACCTTC
CDR3: CASSLALSGQGVGGYTF

V: TRBV18
size: NA
J: TRBJ2-7
D: TRBD2
DNA: TGTGCCAGCTCACCAAGTGGCGGGAGGGCCCGGGAGCAGTACTTC
CDR3: CASSPSGGRAREQYF

V: TRBV10-3
size: NA
J: TRBJ1-6
D: NA
DNA: TGTGCCATCAGCAGGATGGGAGATAGTTCACCCCTCCACTTT
CDR3: CAISRMGDSSPLHF

V: TRBV11-2
size: NA
J: TRBJ2-7
D: NA
DNA: TGTGCCAGCAGCTTCGGAGACTACGAGCAGTACTTC
CDR3: CASSFGDYEQYF

V: TRBV29-1
size: few
J: TRBJ1-3
D: TRBD1
DNA: TGCAGCGTTAATTCAGGGGGCTCCCTCTCTGGAAACACCATATATTTT
CDR3: CSVNSGGSLSGNTIYF

V: TRBV4-2
size: NA
J: TRBJ1-2
D: NA
DNA: TGTGCCAGCAGCCAACTAAGTAGCGGAGGCAGGGTGGACTATGGCTACACCTTC
CDR3: CASSQLSSGGRVDYGYTF

V: TRBV2
size: NA
J: TRBJ2-7
D: NA
DNA: TGTGCCAGCAGTGCAGGGGTAGGGGCCTACGAGCAGTACTTC
CDR3: CASSAGVGAYEQYF

V: TRBV4-2
size: NA
J: TRBJ2-1
D: NA
DNA: TGTGCCAGCAGCCAAGATCTGGGGCCATCCGCCGGTAATGAGCAGTTCTTC
CDR3: CASSQDLGPSAGNEQFF

V: TRBV27
size: NA
J: TRBJ2-4
D: TRBD1
DNA: TGTGCCAGCAGAACAGGGGTGACCAAAAACATTCAGTACTTC
CDR3: CASRTGVTKNIQYF

V: TRBV27
size: NA
J: TRBJ2-3
D: NA
DNA: TGTGCCAGCAGTACCTACAGGGTAGATACGCAGTATTTT
CDR3: CASSTYRVDTQYF

V: TRBV5-1
size: NA
J: TRBJ2-7
D: TRBD2
DNA: TGCGCCAGCAGCTTGGCCCGGACTAGCGGGAGGCCCTACGAGCAGTACTTC
CDR3: CASSLARTSGRPYEQYF

V: TRBV10-1
size: NA
J: TRBJ2-3
D: NA
DNA: TGCGCCAGCAGTGCGGCAGGGCTGGATACGCAGTATTTT
CDR3: CASSAAGLDTQYF

V: TRBV25-1
size: NA
J: TRBJ1-6
D: NA
DNA: TGTGCCAGCAGGACAGCCGAGGGGGATAATTCACCCCTCCACTTT
CDR3: CASRTAEGDNSPLHF

V: TRBV7-9
size: NA
J: TRBJ2-7
D: NA
DNA: TGTGCCAGCAGCCGCCAGCGGGGGGGACAGGGTGGCGAGCAGTACTTC
CDR3: CASSRQRGGQGGEQYF

V: TRBV5-1
size: once
J: TRBJ1-4
D: NA
DNA: TGCGCCAGCAGCTCGTCAGGGGATCCTAATGAAAAACTGTTTTTT
CDR3: CASSSSGDPNEKLFF

V: TRBV7-9
size: NA
J: TRBJ2-7
D: TRBD1
DNA: TGTGCCAGCAGCTATCAACCCGGGACAGGGAAGCTCTCCTACGAGCAGTACTTC
CDR3: CASSYQPGTGKLSYEQYF

V: TRBV7-6
size: NA
J: TRBJ1-1
D: TRBD1
DNA: TGTGCCAGCAGCTTAGTCGACAGGGGGGGATTGAACACTGAAGCTTTCTTT
CDR3: CASSLVDRGGLNTEAFF

V: TRBV2
size: NA
J: TRBJ2-1
D: NA
DNA: TGTGCCAGCAGTGAGGGCATGACGGGAGTGGGTGAGCAGTTCTTC
CDR3: CASSEGMTGVGEQFF

V: TRBV10-3
size: NA
J: TRBJ1-2
D: TRBD1
DNA: TGTGCCATCACGCCGGGACAGGGGGGTTACCGAGCAGCTAACTATGGCTACACCTTC
CDR3: CAITPGQGGYRAANYGYTF

V: TRBV5-4
size: few
J: TRBJ2-1
D: NA
DNA: TGTGCCAGCAGCAAAAGACTAAGGGTCGATGTTAATCATGAGCAGTTCTTC
CDR3: CASSKRLRVDVNHEQFF

V: TRBV6-5
size: NA
J: TRBJ2-5
D: NA
DNA: TGTGCCAGCATTGGAGGTCAAGAGACCCAGTACTTC
CDR3: CASIGGQETQYF

V: TRBV19
size: few
J: TRBJ1-4
D: TRBD1
DNA: TGTGCCAGTAGTATAGGGGGACAGCCTGCAACTAATGAAAAACTGTTTTTT
CDR3: CASSIGGQPATNEKLFF

V: TRBV6-6
size: NA
J: TRBJ2-7
D: NA
DNA: TGTGCCAGCAGTGGTGGGGGCCACGAGCAGTACTTC
CDR3: CASSGGGHEQYF

V: TRBV18
size: NA
J: TRBJ2-3
D: NA
DNA: TGTGCCAGCTCACCACCTAGCCGGGTGGGAGATACGCAGTATTTT
CDR3: CASSPPSRVGDTQYF

V: TRBV11-2
size: NA
J: TRBJ1-2
D: TRBD1
DNA: TGTGCCAGCAGCTTTCAGGGACAGGGGCCCTATGGCTACACCTTC
CDR3: CASSFQGQGPYGYTF

V: TRBV7-9
size: NA
J: TRBJ1-1
D: TRBD1
DNA: TGTGCCAGCAGCCCACAGGGGGCGCGAACTGAAGCTTTCTTT
CDR3: CASSPQGARTEAFF

V: TRBV5-1
size: NA
J: TRBJ1-2
D: NA
DNA: TGCGCCAGCAGCTTCGACAGGAACGGCTACACCTTC
CDR3: CASSFDRNGYTF